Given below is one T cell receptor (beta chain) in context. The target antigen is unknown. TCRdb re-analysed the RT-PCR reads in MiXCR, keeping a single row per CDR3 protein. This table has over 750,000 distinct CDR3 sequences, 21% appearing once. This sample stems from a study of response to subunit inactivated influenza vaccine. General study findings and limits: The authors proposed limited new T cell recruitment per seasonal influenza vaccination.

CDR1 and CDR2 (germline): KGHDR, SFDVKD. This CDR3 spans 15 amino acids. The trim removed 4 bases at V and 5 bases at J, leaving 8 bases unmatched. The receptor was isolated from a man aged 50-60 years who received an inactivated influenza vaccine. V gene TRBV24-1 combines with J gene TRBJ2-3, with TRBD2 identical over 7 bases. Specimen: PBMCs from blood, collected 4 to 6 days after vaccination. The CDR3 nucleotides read TGTGCCACCAGTGACCTTCCCGGGACTATAGATACGCAGTATTTT. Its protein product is CATSDLPGTIDTQYF.